These T cell receptor beta chains were read from a single sample in a study of spatial heterogeneity in lung cancer. MiXCR, run by TCRdb on the 5' RACE reads, gives a single entry per CDR3 protein. The table lists 48,000 or so distinct CDR3 sequences, about 5.8% of them singletons, with over 8.5% in the top ten. Sequencing used PBMCs, obtained at surgery. Source of these receptors: a male donor with early-stage non-small cell lung cancer. Each CDR3 is given with its conserved first and last residue. Each record gives: J gene, V gene, D gene, clone size, CDR3 DNA, CDR3 protein. The D gene is left open where the match is weak. Expanded clones get a size class; other rows say once, few or many, or leave the size out.

>TRBJ1-1|TRBV10-3|.|many
TGTGCCATCAGTGATGGGGGGCTCGAAGCTTTCTTT
CAISDGGLEAFF
>TRBJ1-6|TRBV20-1|TRBD1|.
TGCAGTGCCTCGACAGGGGGACTCTATAATTCACCCCTCCACTTT
CSASTGGLYNSPLHF
>TRBJ1-1|TRBV20-1|.|many
TGCAGTGCTAGTCCCCCTTTGGGAAATCCACTGAACACTGAAGCTTTCTTT
CSASPPLGNPLNTEAFF
>TRBJ2-7|TRBV11-1|.|many
TGTGCCAGCAGCTTAGTTTCGGGCGAGCAGTACTTC
CASSLVSGEQYF
>TRBJ1-1|TRBV4-1|.|many
TGCGCCAGCAGCCAAGTAACTCCGAACACTGAAGCTTTCTTT
CASSQVTPNTEAFF
>TRBJ2-3|TRBV10-3|.|many
TGTGCCATCAGTGAGAGGGAATATATGTCTAACACAGATACGCAGTATTTT
CAISEREYMSNTDTQYF
>TRBJ1-1|TRBV7-2|.|.
TGTGCCAGCAGCTTTAAAGTAGGAATAAACACTGAAGCTTTCTTT
CASSFKVGINTEAFF
>TRBJ2-1|TRBV10-3|.|many
TGTGCCATCTACCGTACAGGGACAAACCACAATGAGCAGTTCTTC
CAIYRTGTNHNEQFF
>TRBJ2-7|TRBV18|.|many
TGTGCCAGCTCTCAAGGTCCGGACGGGGAGCAGTACTTC
CASSQGPDGEQYF
>TRBJ2-3|TRBV4-1|TRBD2|many
TGCGCCAGCAGCCGGGAGGGGAGCACAGATACGCAGTATTTT
CASSREGSTDTQYF
>TRBJ2-5|TRBV10-3|TRBD2|many
TGTGCCATCGGACTAGCTAAAGAGACCCAGTACTTC
CAIGLAKETQYF
>TRBJ2-5|TRBV29-1|.|many
TGCAGCGTTGAAGATGTCCAAGAGACCCAGTACTTC
CSVEDVQETQYF
>TRBJ1-1|TRBV7-9|.|once
TGTGCCAGCAGCTTAGCGAGAGGCAGGGGAGAAGCTTTCTTT
CASSLARGRGEAFF
>TRBJ2-6|TRBV21-1|.|many
TGTGCCAGCAGCAAAGCCTCGACAGGGAAAGGGGCCAACGTCCTGACTTTC
CASSKASTGKGANVLTF
>TRBJ1-4|TRBV18|.|.
TGTGCCAGCTCAATTAATGAAAAACTGTTTTTT
CASSINEKLFF
>TRBJ1-5|TRBV6-1|TRBD1|few
TGTGCCAGCAGCACCGGGACAGGGAGCAATCAGCCCCAGCATTTT
CASSTGTGSNQPQHF
>TRBJ2-1|TRBV18|.|many
TGTGCCAGCTCACCGAGGGGTCACTCCTACAATGAGCAGTTCTTC
CASSPRGHSYNEQFF
>TRBJ2-3|TRBV12-3/TRBV12-4|.|many
TGTGCCAGCAGTTTGGAACCCCCTACTAGCACAGATACGCAGTATTTT
CASSLEPPTSTDTQYF
>TRBJ1-1|TRBV18|.|many
TGTGCCAGCTCACCAAGACACAACATAGTAGAAGCTTTCTTT
CASSPRHNIVEAFF
>TRBJ1-1|TRBV5-4|.|many
TGTGCCAGCAGCTTGAGTCAGGGGACTGAAGCTTTCTTT
CASSLSQGTEAFF
>TRBJ1-3|TRBV7-2|.|many
TGTGCCAGCAGCTTGGGACTCCTGAGCTCTGGAAACACCATATATTTT
CASSLGLLSSGNTIYF
>TRBJ2-1|TRBV20-1|.|many
TGCAGTGCCAGGGGGTACGGAACAATGGCGGGAGCACGGGCGGAGCAGTTCTTC
CSARGYGTMAGARAEQFF